This T cell receptor (beta chain) is drawn from a study of PD-1 blockade in classical Hodgkin lymphoma. Study-wide context: Patients had nivolumab dosed at 3 mg/kg, delivered intravenously every 2 weeks. Study-wide results and limits: Newly diagnosed patients had baseline TCR diversity that was reportedly lower than that of healthy donors. Similar baseline diversity was found in complete responders and newly diagnosed patients.

Clones were sequenced by immunoSEQ multiplex PCR, and TCRdb holds only the in-frame ones, with some missing. The sample contains over 10,000 clones, roughly 90% of which appear only once. Time point given: cycle 4 day 1 (C4D1), after more than five weeks of nivolumab. Each patient's relapse followed autologous stem cell transplantation, and brentuximab vedotin exposure varied. CD4+ T cells were purified from thawed PBMCs by negative selection. Germline assignment: CDR1 SGHRS and CDR2 YFSETQ. CDR3 length: 14 amino acids. V lost 0 bases to trimming and J lost 2 bases, with 8 bases between them. Of note for this clone: Its antigen is currently unknown.

This TCR was recovered from a human donor with classical Hodgkin lymphoma. Here the sequenced sample was CD4+ T cells from blood, taken before the fourth cycle of nivolumab. J is TRBJ2-5 and V is TRBV5-1; D call uncertain. The CDR3 sequence: CASSLVPGQETQYF. The CDR3 DNA is TGCGCCAGCAGCTTGGTACCGGGTCAAGAGACCCAGTACTTC. The whole variable domain, remainder taken from reference TRBV5-1 and TRBJ2-5, is KAGVTQTPRYLIKTRGQQVTLSCSPISGHRSVSWYQQTPGQGLQFLFEYFSETQRNKGNFPGRFSGRQFSNSRSEMNVSTLELGDSALYLCASSLVPGQETQYFGPGTRLLVL.